The rows below give T cell receptor beta chains drawn from one sample of a study of lymphopenia after photon versus proton radiotherapy. Clones were sequenced by immunoSEQ multiplex PCR, and TCRdb holds only the in-frame ones, with some missing. Among about 16,000 clones listed, 85% to 90% were seen once. The material was peripheral blood, obtained from a patient treated with proton-based radiotherapy. The receptors were sampled from a man between 65 and 85 years old with pancreatic cancer. Both conserved end residues are part of each CDR3. The D gene is left open where the match is weak. Size is omitted from some rows. Given values are once, few, many or a class for expanded clones.

TGTGCCAGCAGCAAGGGGAACACTGAAGCTTTCTTT | CASSKGNTEAFF | 12 | . | TRBJ1-1 | TRBV2 | .
TGTGCCAGCAGTGATAAGGGGAGGCCGATGAACACTGAAGCTTTCTTT | CASSDKGRPMNTEAFF | 16 | . | TRBJ1-1 | TRBV6-1 | .
TGTGCCAGCAGAGGGTGGGGGTCCGCCTACGAGCAGTACTTC | CASRGWGSAYEQYF | 14 | . | TRBJ2-7 | TRBV2 | .
TGTGCCAGCAGATGGGACAGGGAAATTCATGAGCAGTTCTTC | CASRWDREIHEQFF | 14 | TRBD1 | TRBJ2-1 | TRBV27 | .
TGTGCCACCCATAGCTCTGGAAACACCATATATTTT | CATHSSGNTIYF | 12 | . | TRBJ1-3 | TRBV6-1 | .
TGTGCCAGCCAAGGGACAGACCAAGAGACCCAGTACTTC | CASQGTDQETQYF | 13 | TRBD1 | TRBJ2-5 | TRBV6-5 | .
TGTGCCAGCAGTGAACGTCAGGGTAGCAATCAGCCCCAGCATTTT | CASSERQGSNQPQHF | 15 | . | TRBJ1-5 | TRBV2 | .
TGTGCCAGCAGCTTAGAGACTAGCGGGAGCTCCTACAATGAGCAGTTCTTC | CASSLETSGSSYNEQFF | 17 | TRBD2 | TRBJ2-1 | TRBV7-9 | .
TGTGCCAGCTCACAACCATGGGACAGGGGAGAGACCCAGTACTTC | CASSQPWDRGETQYF | 15 | TRBD1 | TRBJ2-5 | TRBV18 | .
TGTGCCAGCAGCTTAGCCTCAAGGACAGCCCCCTATGGCTACACCTTC | CASSLASRTAPYGYTF | 16 | . | TRBJ1-2 | TRBV11-2 | .
TGTGCCAGCAGGGGGGGACAGGCCGCAGGCACTGAAGCTTTCTTT | CASRGGQAAGTEAFF | 15 | TRBD1 | TRBJ1-1 | TRBV2 | .
TGTGCCACCGGGACTAGCGGGAGGTACAATGAGCAGTTCTTC | CATGTSGRYNEQFF | 14 | TRBD2 | TRBJ2-1 | TRBV6-1 | .
TGCAGCGTTGGAGTACAGATGAACACTGAAGCTTTCTTT | CSVGVQMNTEAFF | 13 | . | TRBJ1-1 | TRBV29-1 | .
TGTGCCAGCAGTGAAAGCGGGGGATCCGCAGATACGCAGTATTTT | CASSESGGSADTQYF | 15 | TRBD2 | TRBJ2-3 | TRBV6-4 | .
TGTGCCTGGAGTCTTGGGGGAGGGGCAGATACGCAGTATTTT | CAWSLGGGADTQYF | 14 | TRBD2 | TRBJ2-3 | TRBV30 | .
TGTGCCAGCAGAACCGGGACAGGGAGTGTAGGCTATGGCTACACCTTC | CASRTGTGSVGYGYTF | 16 | TRBD1 | TRBJ1-2 | TRBV2 | .
TGTGCCAGTAAGAGAACAGGTGCAACTAATGAAAAACTGTTTTTT | CASKRTGATNEKLFF | 15 | . | TRBJ1-4 | TRBV19 | .
TGTGCCAGCAGCGCCCTTTCCGGGGTTGGCACTGAAGCTTTCTTT | CASSALSGVGTEAFF | 15 | . | TRBJ1-1 | TRBV9 | once
TGTGCCAGCCGTCGGGCAGGGTTGGGGATAGAGGGCTACACCTTC | CASRRAGLGIEGYTF | 15 | . | TRBJ1-2 | TRBV2 | .
TGTGCCAGCAGCGCCGATAGCGATGAGCAGTTCTTC | CASSADSDEQFF | 12 | . | TRBJ2-1 | TRBV7-6 | .
TGCGCCAGCAGCTCCGGGACAGGGGGGGACACTGAAGCTTTCTTT | CASSSGTGGDTEAFF | 15 | TRBD1 | TRBJ1-1 | TRBV5-1 | .
TGTGCCAGCAGTCAAGGGCTAGCGGGAGAGGTGGTTAGGACAGATACGCAGTATTTT | CASSQGLAGEVVRTDTQYF | 19 | TRBD2 | TRBJ2-3 | TRBV5-4 | .
TGTGCCAGCAGCCAGAATAGGCAAGCTTTCTTT | CASSQNRQAFF | 11 | . | TRBJ1-1 | TRBV5-5 | .
TGTGCCAGCTCACCCCGGACAGGGGACAATGAGCAGTTCTTC | CASSPRTGDNEQFF | 14 | TRBD1 | TRBJ2-1 | TRBV18 | .
TGTGCCAGCAGCTACACCCATCGGGGGACAGGGCACAATCAGCCCCAGCATTTT | CASSYTHRGTGHNQPQHF | 18 | TRBD1 | TRBJ1-5 | TRBV11-3 | few
TGTGCCAGCAGCTTAGAGGGACAGGGCTACAATGAGCAGTTCTTC | CASSLEGQGYNEQFF | 15 | TRBD1 | TRBJ2-1 | TRBV11-2 | .
TGTGCCAGCAAGGGTGATAGCGGGGGGGCGTTTGAGCAGTTCTTC | CASKGDSGGAFEQFF | 15 | TRBD2 | TRBJ2-1 | TRBV7-6 | .
TGTGCCAGCAGCCCCGGACTAGCGGGAGGGTCCTACAATGAGCAGTTCTTC | CASSPGLAGGSYNEQFF | 17 | TRBD2 | TRBJ2-1 | TRBV7-2 | .
TGCAGAGTTAATTGGGGCATGAACACTGAAGCTTTCTTT | CRVNWGMNTEAFF | 13 | . | TRBJ1-1 | TRBV29-1 | .
TGTGCCAGCAGCTTCAGGGTCCTGAACACTGAAGCTTTCTTT | CASSFRVLNTEAFF | 14 | . | TRBJ1-1 | TRBV5-8 | .
TGCGCCAGCAGTCCCGGGGGTAACAAAAACGGACAGGGTCCTAACTATGGCTACACCTTC | CASSPGGNKNGQGPNYGYTF | 20 | TRBD1 | TRBJ1-2 | TRBV10-1 | .
TGTGCCAGCCTACCGCCGACTGCGGGGGGCTACACCTTC | CASLPPTAGGYTF | 13 | . | TRBJ1-2 | TRBV6-1 | .
TGTGCCAGCAGCGGGGGGACTAGCGGTTCTCATCCTTACAATGAGCAGTTCTTC | CASSGGTSGSHPYNEQFF | 18 | TRBD2 | TRBJ2-1 | TRBV7-2 | .
TGTGCCAGCAGCTCGGGACTTAGCAATCAGCCCCAGCATTTT | CASSSGLSNQPQHF | 14 | . | TRBJ1-5 | TRBV5-5 | once
TGTGCCAGCGCGTCCGGAGCGGGAGGCTACGAGCAGTACTTC | CASASGAGGYEQYF | 14 | TRBD2 | TRBJ2-7 | TRBV7-3 | .
TGTGCCAGTAGTCTCGACATATCCTACGGCTACACCTTC | CASSLDISYGYTF | 13 | . | TRBJ1-2 | TRBV19 | .
TGTGCCAGCAGCCCCAAAAGATGGACAGCCAAAGAGACCCAGTACTTC | CASSPKRWTAKETQYF | 16 | . | TRBJ2-5 | TRBV7-6 | .
TGTGCCATCAGTGGATTTTCTGGGTACGAGCAGTACTTC | CAISGFSGYEQYF | 13 | . | TRBJ2-7 | TRBV10-3 | .
TGTGCCAGTAGCTCGCCCTCGGGACTAGCGGGGGGCACAGTGTACGAGCAGTACTTC | CASSSPSGLAGGTVYEQYF | 19 | TRBD2 | TRBJ2-7 | TRBV19 | .
TGTGCCAGCCACAACGAGAAGGGACCGACCGGGGAGCTGTTTTTT | CASHNEKGPTGELFF | 15 | . | TRBJ2-2 | TRBV27 | once
TGTGCCAGCAGCACGTCCGATAGCAATCAGCCCCAGCATTTT | CASSTSDSNQPQHF | 14 | . | TRBJ1-5 | TRBV5-8 | .
TGCGCCAGCAGCTTGGCTAGGGGGGGAGGTACTGAAGCTTTCTTT | CASSLARGGGTEAFF | 15 | . | TRBJ1-1 | TRBV5-1 | .
TGCGCCAGCACCACCGTACGTCTACAGGGATTTCTTGGGCAGTACTTC | CASTTVRLQGFLGQYF | 16 | . | TRBJ2-7 | TRBV10-2 | .
TGTGCCAGCAGCGTAGAAGTCGTCACTAACTATGGCTACACCTTC | CASSVEVVTNYGYTF | 15 | . | TRBJ1-2 | TRBV9 | once
TGCGCCAGCAGCTTGATTGCAGGGAGTAACACTGAAGCTTTCTTT | CASSLIAGSNTEAFF | 15 | . | TRBJ1-1 | TRBV5-1 | .
TGTGCCAGCAGTTACTCGATGACAGGGGACGTCTACGAGCAGTACTTC | CASSYSMTGDVYEQYF | 16 | TRBD1 | TRBJ2-7 | TRBV6-6 | .
TGTGCCAGCAGCGTGCAGGGCAACTATGGCTACACCTTC | CASSVQGNYGYTF | 13 | . | TRBJ1-2 | TRBV2 | once
TGTGCCAGCAGCTTAGGTATCTCGGGGTCTGGAAACACCATATATTTT | CASSLGISGSGNTIYF | 16 | . | TRBJ1-3 | TRBV7-8 | .
TGTGCCAGTAGTATCCGGACTAGCGGGAGTTACGGAGAAGCTCCAGATACGCAGTATTTT | CASSIRTSGSYGEAPDTQYF | 20 | TRBD2 | TRBJ2-3 | TRBV19 | .
TGTGCCTGGGTTGGACATCTACAAGAGACCCAGTACTTC | CAWVGHLQETQYF | 13 | . | TRBJ2-5 | TRBV30 | .
TGCAGCGTTCGGGTACTACAGGGGAACACTGAAGCTTTCTTT | CSVRVLQGNTEAFF | 14 | . | TRBJ1-1 | TRBV29-1 | .
TGTGCCAGCACCAACATGGGTATTGGTAGCTATGGCTACACCTTC | CASTNMGIGSYGYTF | 15 | . | TRBJ1-2 | TRBV6-1 | .
TGCGCCAGCAGACAACCGCTTGGAGGAATAAACTATGGCTACACCTTC | CASRQPLGGINYGYTF | 16 | . | TRBJ1-2 | TRBV4-1 | few
TGTGCCAGCAGTGTCGGGTATAGCAATCAGCCCCAGCATTTT | CASSVGYSNQPQHF | 14 | . | TRBJ1-5 | TRBV2 | .
TGCGCCAGCAGCTTGGTCCCGGGCCAATCGGAAGCTTTCTTT | CASSLVPGQSEAFF | 14 | . | TRBJ1-1 | TRBV5-1 | .